This TCR beta chain was retrieved from a study of blood T cell repertoires in COVID-19. Study in general: The origin of the acute and convalescent COVID-19 samples was the United States, Italy and Spain. T cells, B-cell-depleted T cells, or PBMCs provided the cDNA or gDNA that served as material.

Per the study methods: For nucleated cells, counts were estimated from reference gene primer amplification. This table comes from immunoSEQ multiplex PCR, and its TCRdb copy is limited to in-frame clones, with some not included. V and J calls and clone size come straight from that table; D and trimming were deduced from the DNA. The repertoire holds about 250,000 clones, with over 75% as singletons. Sample: peripheral blood. The sequence was obtained from a woman in her forties who had recovered from COVID-19.

The CDR3 region has the DNA TGTGCAAGTCGCCCCCAGCGATTCAACACCGGGGAGCTGTTTTTT. This sequence encodes CASRPQRFNTGELFF. This chain connects TRBV12-2 to TRBJ2-2; the table's D call, TRBD2, has no DNA check behind it. TRBV12-2 is classified as a pseudogene. The CDR3 sequence is 15 residues long.